The next 12 T cell receptor beta chains were all read from a single sample in a study of post-analysis software for immune sequencing data (dated by TCRdb to between 2015 and 2017). Overall study outcomes, separate from this receptor: Significantly higher frequencies in patients than in controls were found for roughly 5 TRBV segments, including TRBV5-6, TRBV5-1 and TRBV20-1.

No cognate antigen is known for these TCRs. Library method: PCR. Sequencing was carried out with an Illumina HiSeq 2500. To reduce PCR and sequencing biases, unique molecular identifiers were built into the TCR beta cDNA libraries. TCRdb cleaned the public reads at Q25 with fastp, built clones with MiXCR and kept in-frame beta chains. Merged by CDR3 protein, the rows form single entries marked with the most common genes and DNA. Here the sample has around 440,000 distinct CDR3 sequences; over 35% occur a single time. The ten largest clones add up to 12% of the sample. Sequenced input: blood. The receptors stem from a girl aged 10 to 17 with multiple sclerosis.

The V and J genes are TRBV7-2 and TRBJ1-1; D is perhaps TRBD1 (5 bases). Germline V gives CDR1 SGHTA, CDR2 FQGNSA. Trimming removed 1 base from V and 1 base from J, with 10 bases in between. This CDR3 contains 15 residues. The CDR3 protein is CASSLDGGGNTEAFF. The CDR3 bases are TGTGCCAGCAGCTTAGATGGGGGGGGGAACACTGAAGCTTTCTTT.

This clonotype was found a few times. This chain's CDR3 is CASSLGADSSYEQYF. The DNA of the CDR3 is TGTGCCAGCAGCTTAGGGGCTGACAGCTCCTACGAGCAGTACTTC. This chain connects TRBV7-2 to TRBJ2-7; perhaps TRBD1 as D (5 bases). The CDR3 sequence is 15 residues long. The V and J ends lost 1 base and 0 bases respectively, with 10 bases between them. The V gene's germline CDR1 is SGHTA and CDR2 FQGNSA.

V gene TRBV7-2 combines with J gene TRBJ2-4; no definite D call. The J call is in doubt because the DNA end fits TRBJ2-7 better. This CDR3 has 15 residues. CDR1 SGHTA and CDR2 FQGNSA come from the germline V gene. The CDR3: CASSLAPMWGYEQYF. CDR3 coding DNA: TGTGCCAGCAGCTTAGCCCCGATGTGGGGCTACGAGCAGTACTTC.

This clonotype was observed a few times. The chain recombines TRBV4-1 with TRBJ2-7; D not resolved. CDR1 is MGHRA and CDR2 is YSYEKL in the germline V gene. V lost 4 bases and J 5 bases, leaving 9 bases between the germline ends. This CDR3 spans 12 amino acids. The CDR3 sequence: CASSRPQDEQYF. The CDR3 nucleotides read TGCGCCAGCAGCCGCCCTCAGGACGAGCAGTACTTC.

The V gene is TRBV6-1, the J gene TRBJ2-1; 9 nucleotides align to TRBD2. The CDR3 consists of 15 residues. The V segment lost 1 base and the J segment 7 bases; nucleotides outside the gene matches: 5. In germline, CDR1 is MNHNS, CDR2 SASEGT. CDR3 in DNA: TGTGCCAGCAGTGAAGTTTTAGCGGGAGTAAATGAGCAGTTCTTC. This sequence encodes CASSEVLAGVNEQFF.

The CDR3, as DNA: TGTGCCTGGGAGCTGGGGAAAGAGACCCAGTACTTC. It translates to CAWELGKETQYF. The V and J genes are TRBV30 and TRBJ2-5, with no clear D. CDR1 is GTSNPN and CDR2 is SVGIG in the germline V gene (reference sequence). This CDR3 has 12 residues. Between the trimmed V and J ends, which lost 5 bases and 3 bases, there was a span of 10 bases.

This chain links TRBV20-1 with TRBJ2-1; TRBD2 matches at 7 bases. J was trimmed by 4 bases and V by 8 bases; bases with no gene match: 11. Germline loops: CDR1 DFQATT, CDR2 SNEGSKA (reference sequence). CDR3 size: 14 residues. The DNA of the CDR3 is TGCAGTCCGGCCCGGCGGGAGAGATACAATGAGCAGTTCTTC. It specifies CSPARRERYNEQFF.

This clonotype was picked up a small number of times. The chain is built from TRBV7-9 and TRBJ2-5; the D call may be TRBD1 or TRBD2 (7 bases each). The CDR3 is 15 amino acids. V was shortened by 5 bases and J by 1 base, with 14 bases between the two germline ends. CDR1 SEHNR and CDR2 FQNEAQ come from the germline V gene (reference sequence). CDR3 nucleotides: TGTGCCAGCAGCCTCCAGGGGGGGCTCCAAGAGACCCAGTACTTC. It specifies CASSLQGGLQETQYF.

V gene TRBV15 combines with J gene TRBJ2-7; D is perhaps TRBD2 (5 bases). Trimming shortened V by 8 bases and J by 6 bases, and 14 bases separated the two germline ends. Germline V gene sequence: CDR1 LNHNV, CDR2 YYDKDF (reference sequence). The CDR3 loop spans 12 amino acids. The CDR3 protein is CATARDRGEQYF. The CDR3 DNA is TGTGCCACCGCGAGGGATCGGGGCGAGCAGTACTTC.

The J gene is TRBJ2-5, the V gene TRBV5-1, with TRBD1 identical over 9 bases. This CDR3 comprises 15 residues. Germline CDR1 SGHRS, CDR2 YFSETQ. J was trimmed by 3 bases and V by 3 bases; bases with no gene match: 6. CDR3 in amino acids: CASSSDRGREETQYF. CDR3 in DNA: TGCGCCAGCAGCTCGGACAGGGGAAGGGAAGAGACCCAGTACTTC.

This chain connects TRBV27 to TRBJ1-1; no definite D call. This CDR3 region has 19 residues. Germline V gene data show CDR1 as MNHEY and CDR2 as SMNVEV (reference sequence). The germline V and J ends were trimmed by 5 bases and 0 bases, with 25 bases remaining between them. CDR3 DNA: TGTGCCAGCAGTCCCCTATGGGAGGTGTCAGGCGCTTTGAACACTGAAGCTTTCTTT. Amino acid sequence: CASSPLWEVSGALNTEAFF.

This clonotype was detected only a few times. This chain uses TRBV12-2 with TRBJ2-7; the table's D gene call, TRBD2, was not cross checked with the DNA. TRBV12-2 is listed as a pseudogene. The CDR3 covers 18 residues. The CDR3 sequence is CASHPGTSGGESSYEQYF. The CDR3 bases are TGTGCAAGTCATCCCGGGACTAGCGGAGGAGAAAGCTCCTACGAGCAGTACTTC.